Sequencing of this TCR beta chain was carried out in a study of cytomegalovirus exposure and HLA in healthy donors. Study-wide findings and caveats: In a later analysis, a missense DCLRE1C variant was linked to TCR beta V- and J-gene trimming.

Points on this clone: Antigen unknown.

The PCR was carried out with 60 Vbeta primers and 13 Jbeta primers. Clones were read by immunoSEQ multiplex PCR, and TCRdb kept only the in-frame ones, dropping some. The sample has 150,000 to 200,000 clones, around 79% seen once; the top ten hold 7.4%. This CDR3 has 11 amino acids. Germline trimming cut 8 bases from V and 8 bases from J; bases unmatched to any gene: 5. Germline V CDR1 and CDR2: MNHNY, SVGAGI (reference sequence). Sequencing used PBMCs. The rearrangement uses TRBV6-6 and TRBJ1-1; 7 bases align to TRBD1. The TCR sequence derives from a male donor in good health and CMV-seropositive. The CDR3 nucleotides are TGTGCCAGCCTGAGGGGGCCCGAAGCTTTCTTT. It encodes CASLRGPEAFF.